A selection of T cell receptor beta chains follows, all from one sample in a study of response to subunit inactivated influenza vaccine. One entry per CDR3 protein, called by TCRdb with MiXCR from the RT-PCR reads. This sample has some 570,000 distinct CDR3 sequences, with about 10% found just once. The sample was also reused in another study, on T cells expressing NK-cell markers.

Sample: PBMCs from blood, taken on the day of vaccination. These receptors all come from a man aged 45-65 years who received an inactivated influenza vaccine. Both conserved end residues are part of each CDR3. The D gene is left open where the match is weak. Rows give clone size only sometimes, using once, few, many, or a class for an expanded clone.

D gene	clone size	V gene	J gene	CDR3 length	CDR3 DNA	CDR3 protein
TRBD2	NA	TRBV7-3	TRBJ2-1	16	TGTGCCAGCAGCTTAACAGGCGGGAGGGCCGTCTATGAGCAGTTCTTC	CASSLTGGRAVYEQFF
TRBD1	NA	TRBV28	TRBJ2-6	20	TGTGCCAGCAGACCAAAACCGGGACAGGTTCGCCTCTCTGGGGCCAACGTCCTGACTTTC	CASRPKPGQVRLSGANVLTF
TRBD2	few	TRBV20-1	TRBJ2-1	14	TGCAGTGCTTTGCGCAGCGGGAGAGGTAATGAGCAGTTCTTC	CSALRSGRGNEQFF
NA	NA	TRBV6-2/TRBV6-3	TRBJ2-3	14	TGTGCCAGCAGTTACTCCGGGAGATACACAAGGCAGTATTTT	CASSYSGRYTRQYF
TRBD2	many	TRBV11-1	TRBJ2-7	16	TGTGCCAGCAGCTTATTTTCTAGCGGCTTACCCTACGAGCAGTACTTC	CASSLFSSGLPYEQYF
NA	few	TRBV4-3	TRBJ2-7	14	TGCGCCAGCAGCCATTGGGACCGAGGCGACGAGCAGTACTTC	CASSHWDRGDEQYF
NA	NA	TRBV28	TRBJ2-7	13	TGTGCCAGCAGTTTATCCCTACGAAGCGAGCAGTACTTC	CASSLSLRSEQYF
NA	NA	TRBV12-3/TRBV12-4	TRBJ2-7	13	TGTGCCAGCAGCTCAAGACTGTCCTACGAGCAGTACTTC	CASSSRLSYEQYF
NA	NA	TRBV20-1	TRBJ1-5	14	TGCAGTGCGTACGACAGGAGTTCGGGTCAGCCCCAGCATTTT	CSAYDRSSGQPQHF
NA	NA	TRBV4-2	TRBJ2-4	13	TGTGCCAGCAGCCAAGTCGGACAGCCCTTCCAGTACTTC	CASSQVGQPFQYF
NA	NA	TRBV12-3/TRBV12-4	TRBJ2-5	15	TGTGCCAGCAGTTTTGGATGGAGGGAGACAAAGACCCAGTACTTC	CASSFGWRETKTQYF
TRBD2	NA	TRBV20-1	TRBJ2-1	14	TGCAGTGCCACCCTCCCCGGGACTACCGATGAGCAGTTCTTC	CSATLPGTTDEQFF
TRBD1	many	TRBV12-3/TRBV12-4	TRBJ1-5	16	TGTGCCAGCAGGCCGACCGGGACAGGGGGCAATCAGCCCCAGCATTTT	CASRPTGTGGNQPQHF
NA	NA	TRBV7-3	TRBJ2-3	13	TGTGCCAGCAGCTTGAGGAAAATGGATACGCAGTATTTT	CASSLRKMDTQYF
TRBD1	NA	TRBV20-1	TRBJ1-5	14	TGCAGTGGGATCTACGGACAGGGAAGGCAGCCCCAGCATTTT	CSGIYGQGRQPQHF
TRBD1	NA	TRBV5-1	TRBJ1-6	15	TGCGCCAGCAGTATTAGGGACAGGAATAATTCACCCCTCCACTTT	CASSIRDRNNSPLHF
TRBD2	NA	TRBV10-1	TRBJ2-1	12	TGCGCCAGCAGCAAAGGGGAGGGTGAGCAGTTCTTC	CASSKGEGEQFF
NA	NA	TRBV12-3/TRBV12-4	TRBJ1-4	14	TGTGCCAGCCGGACCGACAGGCGGGGTGAAAAACTGTTTTTT	CASRTDRRGEKLFF
NA	NA	TRBV7-8	TRBJ2-7	15	TGTGCCAGCAGCTCATTGGACGGGGCCGTCTACGAGCAGTACTTC	CASSSLDGAVYEQYF
NA	NA	TRBV7-9	TRBJ2-3	13	TGTGCCAGCAGCTTAGTGGAAGGGGCCAGTCAGTATTTT	CASSLVEGASQYF
TRBD1	few	TRBV28	TRBJ2-3	15	TGTGCCAGCAGCCCTGACAGGGGACGCACAGATACGCAGTATTTT	CASSPDRGRTDTQYF
TRBD2	many	TRBV12-3/TRBV12-4	TRBJ2-7	15	TGTGCCAGCAGTTTAGCGGGACTAGCGGGAAACGAGCAGTACTTC	CASSLAGLAGNEQYF
NA	NA	TRBV6-1	TRBJ2-2	17	TGTGCCAGCAGTGAAATGCGTCAGGGAGTTTGGACCGGGGAGCTGTTTTTT	CASSEMRQGVWTGELFF
NA	NA	TRBV20-1	TRBJ2-4	15	TGCAGTGCTCCGATAGCGACCCTAGCCAAAAACATTCAGTACTTC	CSAPIATLAKNIQYF
TRBD1	few	TRBV7-2	TRBJ2-1	15	TGTGCCAGCAGCTTTGGGACAGGTGCCTACAATGAGCAGTTCTTC	CASSFGTGAYNEQFF
NA	many	TRBV12-3/TRBV12-4	TRBJ2-7	13	TGTGCCAGCAGACCCAGGAGCTCCTACGAGCAGTACTTC	CASRPRSSYEQYF
NA	NA	TRBV9	TRBJ2-3	15	TGTGCCAGCAGCGGAGCAGGGGCCCCCCCAGATACGCAGTATTTT	CASSGAGAPPDTQYF
NA	few	TRBV6-5	TRBJ2-2	15	TGTGCCAGCAGTTATTACCTCAAGGGCACCGGGGAGCTGTTTTTT	CASSYYLKGTGELFF
NA	NA	TRBV28	TRBJ2-2	16	TGTGCCAGCAGCGGACCGGGATCTCGATCGCCCGGGGAGCTGTTTTTT	CASSGPGSRSPGELFF
NA	NA	TRBV20-1	TRBJ2-7	13	TGCAGTGCTAGAGCTAGCCCTAAAGGCGAGCAGTACTTC	CSARASPKGEQYF
NA	few	TRBV11-2	TRBJ2-7	12	TGTGCCAGCAGCTTAGGGATTCTCGAGCAGTACTTC	CASSLGILEQYF
NA	NA	TRBV29-1	TRBJ2-2	15	TGCAGCGTTCGTGCGGGCTCAGCGAACACCGGGGAGCTGTTTTTT	CSVRAGSANTGELFF
TRBD1	many	TRBV3-1	TRBJ1-6	15	TGTGCCAGCAGCCACTGGACAGGGGGCGATTCACCCCTCCACTTT	CASSHWTGGDSPLHF
TRBD1	few	TRBV6-1	TRBJ1-1	15	TGTGCCAGCAGAGGGACAGCCCGGGGGAACACTGAAGCTTTCTTT	CASRGTARGNTEAFF
NA	NA	TRBV5-1	TRBJ2-3	15	TGCGCCAGCAGCTTGTCTATACAGAGCACAGATACGCAGTATTTT	CASSLSIQSTDTQYF
TRBD1	NA	TRBV9	TRBJ1-4	17	TGTGCCAGCAGCCCCAACTTCCCGGGACAGGGGAATGAAAAACTGTTTTTT	CASSPNFPGQGNEKLFF
NA	few	TRBV6-5	TRBJ1-1	15	TGTGCCAGCAGTTATCGGGGCCGAGGAGTGACTGAAGCTTTCTTT	CASSYRGRGVTEAFF
NA	few	TRBV11-2	TRBJ2-5	15	TGTGCCAGCAGCTTGGGCTACTTGCCCCAAGAGACCCAGTACTTC	CASSLGYLPQETQYF